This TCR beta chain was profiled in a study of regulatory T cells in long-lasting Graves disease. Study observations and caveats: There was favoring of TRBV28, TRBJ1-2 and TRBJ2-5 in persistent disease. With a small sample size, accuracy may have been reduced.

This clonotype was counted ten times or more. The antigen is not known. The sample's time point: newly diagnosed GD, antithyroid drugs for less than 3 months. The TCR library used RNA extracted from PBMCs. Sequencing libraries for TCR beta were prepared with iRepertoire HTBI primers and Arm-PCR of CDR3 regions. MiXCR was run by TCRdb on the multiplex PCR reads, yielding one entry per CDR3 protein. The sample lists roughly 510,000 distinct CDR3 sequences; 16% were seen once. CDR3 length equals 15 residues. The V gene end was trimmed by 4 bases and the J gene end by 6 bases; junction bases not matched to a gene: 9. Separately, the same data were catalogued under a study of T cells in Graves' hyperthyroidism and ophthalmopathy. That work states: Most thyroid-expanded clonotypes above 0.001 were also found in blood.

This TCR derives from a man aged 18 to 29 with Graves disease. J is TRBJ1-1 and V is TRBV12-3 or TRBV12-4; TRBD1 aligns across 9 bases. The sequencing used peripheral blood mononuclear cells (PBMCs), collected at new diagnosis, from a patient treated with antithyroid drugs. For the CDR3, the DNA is TGTGCCAGCAGTTCGTGGACAGGGGTGGGTCCTGAAGCTTTCTTT. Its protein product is CASSSWTGVGPEAFF.